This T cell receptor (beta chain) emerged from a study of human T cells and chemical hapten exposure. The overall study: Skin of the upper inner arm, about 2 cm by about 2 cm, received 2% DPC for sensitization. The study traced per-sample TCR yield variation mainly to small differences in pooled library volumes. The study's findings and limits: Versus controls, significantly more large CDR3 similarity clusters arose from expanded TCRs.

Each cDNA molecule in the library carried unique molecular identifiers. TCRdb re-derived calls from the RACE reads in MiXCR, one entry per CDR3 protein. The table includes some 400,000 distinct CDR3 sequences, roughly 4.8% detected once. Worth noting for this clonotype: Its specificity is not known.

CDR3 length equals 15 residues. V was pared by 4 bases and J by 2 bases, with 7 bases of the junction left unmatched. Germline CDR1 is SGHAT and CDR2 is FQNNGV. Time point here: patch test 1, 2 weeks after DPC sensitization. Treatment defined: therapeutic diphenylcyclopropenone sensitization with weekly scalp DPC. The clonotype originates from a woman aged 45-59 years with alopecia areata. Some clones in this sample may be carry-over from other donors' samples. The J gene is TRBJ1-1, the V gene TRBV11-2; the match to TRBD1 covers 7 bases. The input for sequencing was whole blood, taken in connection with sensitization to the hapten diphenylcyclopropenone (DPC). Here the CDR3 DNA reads TGTGCCAGCAGCTCAAGGGCAGGGGGAAACACTGAAGCTTTCTTT. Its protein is CASSSRAGGNTEAFF.